A selection of T cell receptor beta chains follows, all from one sample in a study of control samples from healthy donors and cancer patients. The protocol was immunoSEQ multiplex PCR, while the TCRdb copy is restricted to in-frame clones and leaves out a portion. The table lists 74,000 or so clones, about nine tenths of them singletons. Sequencing was carried out using blood. These receptors were obtained from a man aged 45-65 years in good health. Each CDR3 is given with its conserved first and last residue. A D gene is named only where the DNA matches it firmly. Clone size appears in some rows only: once, few, many, or a class for an expanded clone.

D gene: TRBD1; V gene: TRBV3-1/TRBV3-2; clone size: -; J gene: TRBJ2-1; CDR3 DNA: TGTGCCAGCAGCCAAGGACAGGGGCCAAGTGAGCAGTTCTTC; CDR3 protein: CASSQGQGPSEQFF
D gene: -; V gene: TRBV21-1; clone size: -; J gene: TRBJ2-7; CDR3 DNA: TGTGCCAGCAGCCCCCCGGGGGTTTGGCGCGAGCAGTACTTC; CDR3 protein: CASSPPGVWREQYF
D gene: -; V gene: TRBV19; clone size: -; J gene: TRBJ1-3; CDR3 DNA: TGTGCCAGTAGTCTGGACGGGATCTCTGGAAACACCATATATTTT; CDR3 protein: CASSLDGISGNTIYF
D gene: TRBD2; V gene: TRBV6-5; clone size: -; J gene: TRBJ2-1; CDR3 DNA: TGTGCCAGCAGTTACGAGGCGGGGGACTACAATGAGCAGTTCTTC; CDR3 protein: CASSYEAGDYNEQFF
D gene: -; V gene: TRBV7-9; clone size: -; J gene: TRBJ2-2; CDR3 DNA: TGTGCCAGCCCGACAGGTTCTAGACCCGGGGAGCTGTTTTTT; CDR3 protein: CASPTGSRPGELFF
D gene: -; V gene: TRBV2; clone size: -; J gene: TRBJ1-4; CDR3 DNA: TGTGCCAGCAGTGTAAACAGGGACGAAAAACTGTTTTTT; CDR3 protein: CASSVNRDEKLFF
D gene: -; V gene: TRBV10-3; clone size: -; J gene: TRBJ1-1; CDR3 DNA: TGTGCCGGCCGGGGCGGGAACACTGAAGCTTTCTTT; CDR3 protein: CAGRGGNTEAFF
D gene: TRBD1; V gene: TRBV19; clone size: once; J gene: TRBJ2-3; CDR3 DNA: TGTGCCAGTAGTATAGGGGGACAGGGGGCAGATACGCAGTATTTT; CDR3 protein: CASSIGGQGADTQYF
D gene: -; V gene: TRBV27; clone size: once; J gene: TRBJ1-1; CDR3 DNA: TGTGCCAGCAGGGATGACAAACTGAACACTGAAGCTTTCTTT; CDR3 protein: CASRDDKLNTEAFF
D gene: TRBD1; V gene: TRBV3-1/TRBV3-2; clone size: -; J gene: TRBJ1-2; CDR3 DNA: TGTGCCAGCAGCCATCCAGTTAGAGGGGGCGCAGATGGCTACACCTTC; CDR3 protein: CASSHPVRGGADGYTF
D gene: -; V gene: TRBV5-1; clone size: -; J gene: TRBJ1-6; CDR3 DNA: TGCGCCAGCAGCTCCAAGAGCTCCTATAATTCACCCCTCCACTTT; CDR3 protein: CASSSKSSYNSPLHF
D gene: -; V gene: TRBV19; clone size: -; J gene: TRBJ2-1; CDR3 DNA: TGTGCCAGCGGGATTCGGACGAGGGCCTACAATGAGCAGTTCTTC; CDR3 protein: CASGIRTRAYNEQFF
D gene: TRBD2; V gene: TRBV7-2; clone size: -; J gene: TRBJ2-3; CDR3 DNA: TGTGCCAGCAGCCCCGAGGGGCGGGGGGGCGTGGATACGCAGTATTTT; CDR3 protein: CASSPEGRGGVDTQYF
D gene: -; V gene: TRBV3-1/TRBV3-2; clone size: -; J gene: TRBJ1-5; CDR3 DNA: TGTGCCAGCAGCCAAGGGCCCAGCAGGGGCGGTCAGCCCCAGCATTTT; CDR3 protein: CASSQGPSRGGQPQHF
D gene: -; V gene: TRBV27; clone size: -; J gene: TRBJ2-4; CDR3 DNA: TGTGCCAGCAGAGAGGGGGCCAAAAACATTCAGTACTTC; CDR3 protein: CASREGAKNIQYF
D gene: -; V gene: TRBV9; clone size: -; J gene: TRBJ1-6; CDR3 DNA: TGTGCCAGCAGCCGCGGGGGCACGAGCTCCTATAATTCACCCCTCCACTTT; CDR3 protein: CASSRGGTSSYNSPLHF
D gene: -; V gene: TRBV11-2; clone size: -; J gene: TRBJ1-4; CDR3 DNA: TGTGCCAGCAGCTTAGTGTTCCGCGCAACTAATGAAAAACTGTTTTTT; CDR3 protein: CASSLVFRATNEKLFF
D gene: TRBD1; V gene: TRBV3-1/TRBV3-2; clone size: -; J gene: TRBJ2-1; CDR3 DNA: TGTGCCAGCAGCGTATACAGGGGGCCCAATGAGCAGTTCTTC; CDR3 protein: CASSVYRGPNEQFF
D gene: -; V gene: TRBV14; clone size: -; J gene: TRBJ2-5; CDR3 DNA: TGTGCCAGCAGCCAAGTGCGAGGGACCCAGTACTTC; CDR3 protein: CASSQVRGTQYF
D gene: -; V gene: TRBV5-1; clone size: -; J gene: TRBJ2-2; CDR3 DNA: TGCGCCAGCACCCCTGTGGGCACCACCGGGGAGCTGTTTTTT; CDR3 protein: CASTPVGTTGELFF
D gene: -; V gene: TRBV30; clone size: -; J gene: TRBJ1-5; CDR3 DNA: TGTGCCTGGAGCGGCCCCAGGGTTCCCCAGCATTTT; CDR3 protein: CAWSGPRVPQHF
D gene: TRBD2; V gene: TRBV7-2; clone size: -; J gene: TRBJ2-7; CDR3 DNA: TGTGCCAGCAGCTTATCTAGCGGGGGGATCTACGAGCAGTACTTC; CDR3 protein: CASSLSSGGIYEQYF
D gene: TRBD1; V gene: TRBV7-8; clone size: once; J gene: TRBJ1-2; CDR3 DNA: TGTGCCAGCAGCTCCCGGGACAGGGAGGAGCACCCCTATGGCTACACCTTC; CDR3 protein: CASSSRDREEHPYGYTF
D gene: -; V gene: TRBV5-1; clone size: -; J gene: TRBJ2-2; CDR3 DNA: TGCGCCAGCAGCCCTTCAATGACCGGGGCGGGCACCGGGGAGCTGTTTTTT; CDR3 protein: CASSPSMTGAGTGELFF
D gene: -; V gene: TRBV5-8; clone size: -; J gene: TRBJ1-1; CDR3 DNA: TGTGCCAGCAGCTTGGACAGGGTGCAGAACACTGAAGCTTTCTTT; CDR3 protein: CASSLDRVQNTEAFF
D gene: TRBD2; V gene: TRBV10-3; clone size: -; J gene: TRBJ2-3; CDR3 DNA: TGTGCCATCAGTGGGGAGGGCAGATTCACAGATACGCAGTATTTT; CDR3 protein: CAISGEGRFTDTQYF
D gene: -; V gene: TRBV6-6; clone size: -; J gene: TRBJ1-5; CDR3 DNA: TGTGCCAGCAGTGACAGCAATCAGCCCCAGCATTTT; CDR3 protein: CASSDSNQPQHF
D gene: -; V gene: TRBV5-1; clone size: -; J gene: TRBJ2-3; CDR3 DNA: TGCGCCAGCAGCTCAGGACAGACGGATACGCAGTATTTT; CDR3 protein: CASSSGQTDTQYF
D gene: -; V gene: TRBV30; clone size: -; J gene: TRBJ1-5; CDR3 DNA: TGTGCCTGGAGTGTACCTGGGGCGGCGGTTCAGCCCCAGCATTTT; CDR3 protein: CAWSVPGAAVQPQHF
D gene: -; V gene: TRBV5-5; clone size: -; J gene: TRBJ1-5; CDR3 DNA: TGTGCCAGCAGCTTGGAAGGTCCTAATCAGCCCCAGCATTTT; CDR3 protein: CASSLEGPNQPQHF